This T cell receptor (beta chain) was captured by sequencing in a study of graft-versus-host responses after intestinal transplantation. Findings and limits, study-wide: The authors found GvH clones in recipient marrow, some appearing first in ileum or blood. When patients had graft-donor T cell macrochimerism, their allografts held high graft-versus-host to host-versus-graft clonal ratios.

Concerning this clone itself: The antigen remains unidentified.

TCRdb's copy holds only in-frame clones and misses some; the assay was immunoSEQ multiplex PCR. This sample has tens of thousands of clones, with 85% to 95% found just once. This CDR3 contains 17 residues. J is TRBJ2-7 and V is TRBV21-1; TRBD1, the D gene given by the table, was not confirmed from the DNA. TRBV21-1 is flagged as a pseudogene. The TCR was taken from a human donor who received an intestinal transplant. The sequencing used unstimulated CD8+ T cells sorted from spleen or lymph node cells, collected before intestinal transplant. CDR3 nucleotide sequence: TGTGCCAGCAGGAAAGAAACAGTTTCGAGATCCTACTACGAGCAGTACTTC. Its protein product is CASRKETVSRSYYEQYF.